Following are 27 T cell receptor beta chains from one sample sequenced in a study of vaccination and CD4 T cells after COVID-19. The treatment is: roughly ten-day PBMC culture with coronavirus spike peptide pools or control peptides (ViraFEST assay). Their target antigens are unknown. The Oncomine TCR Beta short-read assay was what sequenced the DNA obtained from cultured CD4+ T cells. Each CDR3 protein is one row after TCRdb ran MiXCR on the PCR reads. Of some 16,000 distinct CDR3 sequences listed, approximately 57% are singletons. The sequenced sample was CD4+ T cells from blood, cultured in vitro. All receptors derive from a human donor who had recovered from COVID-19.

This clonotype is labeled medium-sized. The rearrangement uses TRBV6-5 and TRBJ1-5, with no clear D. CDR1 and CDR2 (germline): MNHEY, SVGAGI. The CDR3 runs 15 residues. Trimming removed 0 bases from V and 2 bases from J, with 8 bases in between. The CDR3 sequence is CASSYSRAGNQPQHF. CDR3 DNA sequence: TGTGCCAGCAGTTACTCCCGGGCGGGCAATCAGCCCCAGCATTTT.

V is TRBV12-5 and J is TRBJ2-1; 8 positions agree with TRBD1. There are 18 residues in the CDR3. CDR1 and CDR2 from the germline V gene are LGHNT and FRNRAP. The J segment lost 9 bases and the V segment lost 1 base, leaving 17 bases of the junction unmatched. Here the CDR3 reads CASGLATTGADGNSEQFF. The CDR3 coding sequence is TGTGCTAGTGGTTTGGCCACGACAGGGGCGGATGGGAACAGTGAGCAGTTCTTC.

This clonotype occurred a few times. The rearrangement links TRBV27 to TRBJ2-5; TRBD2 agrees at 8 bases. CDR1 is MNHEY and CDR2 is SMNVEV in the germline V gene (reference sequence). V shed 2 bases and J 2 bases; nucleotides not matched to a gene: 13. The CDR3 contains 18 residues. DNA of the CDR3: TGTGCCAGCAGTTTACGCCGTGTGACGGGAGGGGGGCAAGAGACCCAGTACTTC. Translation gives CASSLRRVTGGGQETQYF.

This clonotype came up once. V is TRBV6-4 and J is TRBJ1-1, with 8 positions matching TRBD1. The CDR3 totals 14 residues. CDR1 and CDR2 (germline): MRHNA, SNTAGT. The J segment lost 7 bases and the V segment lost 4 bases, leaving 8 bases of the junction unmatched. CDR3: CASSVLLGQGEAFF. DNA of the CDR3: TGTGCCAGCAGTGTCCTACTAGGACAGGGTGAAGCTTTCTTT.

This clonotype was seen only a few times. The V and J genes are TRBV7-2 and TRBJ1-4, with 8 bases fitting TRBD1. CDR1 is SGHTA, CDR2 FQGNSA, per germline. The CDR3 totals 13 residues. J lost 12 bases, V lost 4 bases, and 7 bases had no gene match. The CDR3 DNA reads as TGTGCCAGCAGCTCATACAGGGGGGAGGAACTGTTTTTT. Amino acids: CASSSYRGEELFF.

This chain connects TRBV11-3 to TRBJ1-1; unclear D gene. Germline assignment: CDR1 SGHNT and CDR2 YENEEA. V gave up 4 bases and J gave up 0 bases, with 6 bases separating them. The CDR3 contains 13 residues. The CDR3 sequence is CASSSQLNTEAFF. CDR3 bases: TGTGCCAGCAGCTCCCAGCTGAACACTGAAGCTTTCTTT.

The chain carries TRBV12-3 or TRBV12-4 and TRBJ2-3; D is possibly TRBD2 (6 bases). This CDR3 region has 15 residues. V lost 1 base and J lost 6, with 14 bases in between. The CDR3 DNA follows: TGTGCCAGCAGTTTAGGGCGGGGTATCTCGGATACGCAGTATTTT. It translates to CASSLGRGISDTQYF.

The chain couples TRBV7-2 to TRBJ2-5; the D is unclear. The germline V gene has CDR1 SGHTA and CDR2 FQGNSA. The V end lost 4 bases, the J end lost 0 bases, and 3 bases lay between the germline ends. The CDR3 consists of 12 residues. Written as DNA, the CDR3 is TGTGCCAGCAGCTCGTACCAAGAGACCCAGTACTTC. This gives the protein CASSSYQETQYF.

The V and J genes are TRBV25-1 and TRBJ1-2, with a possible D match to TRBD1 (6 bases). V was shortened by 6 bases and J by 3 bases, with 11 bases between the two germline ends. Germline V gene lookup returns CDR1 MGHDK and CDR2 SYGVNS. The length of the CDR3 is 13 residues. This CDR3 reads CASSDTGYYGYTF. In DNA form, the CDR3 reads TGTGCCAGCAGCGATACAGGGTACTATGGCTACACCTTC.

This clonotype is large within its sample. The V call is TRBV6-2 or TRBV6-3, the J call TRBJ2-4; 10 nucleotides agree with TRBD2. Germline CDR1 MNHEY, CDR2 SVGEGT. V was clipped by 8 bases and J by 0 bases; unmatched bases: 4. The CDR3 spans 15 residues. The CDR3 spells CASALAGEAKNIQYF. CDR3 nucleotide sequence: TGTGCCAGCGCTCTAGCGGGGGAAGCCAAAAACATTCAGTACTTC.

This chain uses TRBV29-1 with TRBJ1-1; 9 positions agree with TRBD1. The CDR3 spans 13 residues. J gave up 5 bases and V 6 bases, and 7 bases lay outside the gene matches. Germline assignment: CDR1 SQVTM and CDR2 ANQGSEA. The CDR3 region has the DNA TGCAGCGTCTCGGGACAGGGCGGGACTGAAGCTTTCTTT. Residues: CSVSGQGGTEAFF.

This clonotype was detected only a few times. The CDR3 is CASSLRGEEGYEQYF. The CDR3 DNA is TGTGCCAGCAGCTTACGCGGGGAGGAAGGCTACGAGCAGTACTTC. The chain carries TRBV7-6 and TRBJ2-7; TRBD2 is a possible D gene (6 bases). Germline V gene lookup returns CDR1 SGHVS and CDR2 FNYEAQ. Trimming took 2 bases from V and 3 from J, leaving 14 bases between them. This CDR3 is built from 15 residues.

This clonotype was observed a handful of times. V gene TRBV10-3 combines with J gene TRBJ1-6; the match to TRBD1 covers 9 bases. The CDR3 has 15 residues. CDR1 and CDR2 from the germline V gene are ENHRY and SYGVKD. The V and J ends lost 4 bases and 9 bases, in that order; junction bases with no gene match: 7. Here the CDR3 reads CAISGSGTGTSPLHF. The CDR3 nucleotides are TGTGCCATCAGTGGGTCCGGGACAGGGACTTCACCCCTCCACTTT.

In its sample, this clonotype was seen a few times. The chain couples TRBV6-5 to TRBJ1-2; 7 nucleotides match TRBD1. J gave up 0 bases and V 5 bases, and 6 bases lay outside the gene matches. The CDR3 is 15 residues long. CDR1 is MNHEY and CDR2 is SVGAGI in the germline V gene. DNA of the CDR3: TGTGCCAGCAGTACTCGACAGGGAGCTAACTATGGCTACACCTTC. Its protein is CASSTRQGANYGYTF.

This sequence joins TRBV7-9 and TRBJ2-5; no clear D gene. This CDR3 comprises 13 residues. Per germline, CDR1 SEHNR and CDR2 FQNEAQ (reference sequence). Trimming left V 3 bases short and J 0 bases short, with 5 bases between. The CDR3 DNA sequence: TGTGCCAGCAGCTTTAACAACCAAGAGACCCAGTACTTC. As protein: CASSFNNQETQYF.

The rearrangement links TRBV20-1 to TRBJ2-3, with 8 bases identical to TRBD2. Trimming removed 1 base from V and 4 bases from J; junction bases left unmatched: 10. The germline V gene encodes CDR1 DFQATT and CDR2 SNEGSKA (reference sequence). CDR3 length: 16 residues. The CDR3 reads CSARAQRGSLADTQYF. For the CDR3, the DNA is TGCAGTGCTAGAGCTCAGCGGGGGTCCCTAGCAGATACGCAGTATTTT.

The genes are TRBV5-5 and TRBJ2-7; 7 positions match TRBD2. Germline lookup yields CDR1 SGHKS and CDR2 YYEKEE (reference sequence). The trim removed 2 bases at V and 0 bases at J, leaving 5 bases unmatched. The CDR3 covers 15 residues. CDR3 region: CASSFGLAVSYEQYF. CDR3 nucleotides: TGTGCCAGCAGCTTCGGGCTAGCGGTCTCCTACGAGCAGTACTTC.

This clonotype showed up just a few times. The chain employs TRBV6-1 and TRBJ1-2; D gene ambiguous. The CDR3 totals 15 residues. Germline assignment: CDR1 MNHNS and CDR2 SASEGT. V was pared by 7 bases and J by 6 bases, with 21 bases between. CDR3 sequence: CASNSLGGRGHGYTF. The CDR3, as DNA: TGTGCCAGCAATTCCCTAGGCGGGCGCGGACATGGCTACACCTTC.

This chain connects TRBV2 to TRBJ2-3; a possible D gene is TRBD2 (7 bases). Trimming took off 6 bases at V and 2 bases at J, with 18 bases between the two ends. CDR3 length: 16 residues. The V gene's germline CDR1 is SNHLY and CDR2 FYNNEI. CDR3 loop: CASRRSEAGATDTQYF. CDR3 in DNA: TGTGCCAGCAGACGATCGGAGGCGGGGGCCACAGATACGCAGTATTTT.

The rearrangement uses TRBV10-3 and TRBJ2-3; 9 bases are a match to TRBD2. Per the germline V gene, CDR1 is ENHRY and CDR2 is SYGVKD. J gave up 5 bases and V 6 bases, and 15 bases lay outside the gene matches. The CDR3 totals 17 residues. CDR3 nucleotide sequence: TGTGCCATCAGGGGGTCTGGGGTAGCGGGAGACCGAGATACGCAGTATTTT. It codes for CAIRGSGVAGDRDTQYF.

In its sample, this clonotype was seen a few times. This chain joins TRBV2 and TRBJ2-3, with D possibly called TRBD1 or TRBD2 (5 bases each). Germline lookup yields CDR1 SNHLY and CDR2 FYNNEI. V was pared by 7 bases and J by 6 bases, with 11 bases between. This CDR3 comprises 12 residues. CDR3 sequence: CASNRWGDTQYF. CDR3 bases: TGTGCCAGCAATAGATGGGGGGATACGCAGTATTTT.

This clonotype has more than one count but fewer than ten. In DNA form, the CDR3 reads TGTGCCAGCAGTGAAGAATCTGGAGATACGCAGTATTTT. Residues: CASSEESGDTQYF. V gene TRBV6-1 combines with J gene TRBJ2-3; D not certain. This CDR3 comprises 13 residues. Germline CDR1 MNHNS, CDR2 SASEGT. Trimming cost V 1 base and J 5 bases, with 7 bases left between them.

The chain combines TRBV6-5 with TRBJ2-7, with a weak D call TRBD2 (5 bases). V dropped 0 bases and J dropped 4 bases, with 13 bases sitting between them. The CDR3 is 15 residues long. Germline CDR1 is MNHEY and CDR2 is SVGAGI. Written as DNA, the CDR3 is TGTGCCAGCAGTTACTCGCTCAGCGGTGGATACGAGCAGTACTTC. Protein sequence: CASSYSLSGGYEQYF.

This clonotype was detected once. The chain has TRBV2 and TRBJ1-1; 7 bases fit TRBD1. The CDR3 runs to 12 residues. From germline, CDR1 is SNHLY and CDR2 FYNNEI. The junction had 5 bases not matched to a gene; V was cut back by 6 bases and J by 7 bases. The CDR3 region is CASRGDSGEAFF. For the CDR3, the DNA is TGTGCCAGCAGGGGGGACAGCGGTGAAGCTTTCTTT.

The V gene is TRBV28, the J gene TRBJ2-7, with 10 positions matching TRBD1. CDR1 is MDHEN and CDR2 is SYDVKM in the germline V gene. Trimming at V came to 5 bases and at J to 1 base, leaving 5 bases not matched to a gene. This CDR3 is 15 amino acids long. The CDR3, as DNA: TGTGCCAGCAGTAGACAGGGGGCGCATTCCTACGAGCAGTACTTC. It encodes CASSRQGAHSYEQYF.

The chain carries TRBV20-1 and TRBJ2-3; perhaps TRBD2 as D (6 bases). V was trimmed by 3 bases and J by 6 bases, leaving 16 bases between them. This CDR3 has 14 amino acids. From germline, CDR1 is DFQATT and CDR2 SNEGSKA (reference sequence). As DNA, the CDR3 is TGCAGTGCTAGGGCGGGTGGGGGGTCGGATACGCAGTATTTT. Translated: CSARAGGGSDTQYF.

Here the CDR3 DNA reads TGTGCCAGCAGTGGACTGATTAGCAATCAGCCCCAGCATTTT. Residues: CASSGLISNQPQHF. The chain uses TRBV2 and TRBJ1-5; D not resolved. Trimming removed 4 bases at V and 0 bases at J, with 7 bases between. This CDR3 contains 14 residues. CDR1 is SNHLY and CDR2 is FYNNEI in the germline V gene.